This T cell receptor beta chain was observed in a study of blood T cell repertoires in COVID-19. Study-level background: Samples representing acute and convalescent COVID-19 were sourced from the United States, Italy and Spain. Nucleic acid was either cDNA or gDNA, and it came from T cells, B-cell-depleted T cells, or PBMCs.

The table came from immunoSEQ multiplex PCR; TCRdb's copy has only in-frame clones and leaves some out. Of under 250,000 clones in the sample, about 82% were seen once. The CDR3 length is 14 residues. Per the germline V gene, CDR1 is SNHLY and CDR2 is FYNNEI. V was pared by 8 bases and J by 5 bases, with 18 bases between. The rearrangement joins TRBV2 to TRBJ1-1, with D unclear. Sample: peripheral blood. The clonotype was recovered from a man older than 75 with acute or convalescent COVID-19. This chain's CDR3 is CASSQSLRGTEAFF. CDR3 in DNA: TGTGCCAGCTCCCAGTCCCTCCGCGGGACTGAAGCTTTCTTT.